Listed below are T cell receptor beta chains from one sample, sequenced in a study of OX40 agonist ivuxolimab in advanced cancers. Repertoires were generated with immunoSEQ multiplex PCR, while TCRdb's copy carries only in-frame clones and drops some. The sample consists of tens of thousands of clones, around 80% of them appearing once. This specimen was CD4+ or CD8+ T cells sorted from blood, taken in a trial of the OX40 agonist ivuxolimab. These receptors all come from an adult with an advanced solid tumor such as melanoma, head and neck, liver or kidney cancer. CDR3s include the opening cysteine and the closing phenylalanine or tryptophan. Each record gives: CDR3 protein, CDR3 DNA, J gene, V gene, D gene, clone size. The D gene is left open where the match is weak. Size tells how often a clone was seen (once, few, many) or the class of an expanded clone, and some rows leave it out.

CDR3aa: CASSVTGRTTGELFF
CDR3nt: TGTGCCAGCAGCGTTACCGGGAGAACAACCGGGGAGCTGTTTTTT
j_gene: TRBJ2-2
v_gene: TRBV6-1
d_gene: NA
abundance: NA

CDR3aa: CASSFRDGYTF
CDR3nt: TGTGCCAGCAGTTTTCGGGACGGCTACACCTTC
j_gene: TRBJ1-2
v_gene: TRBV28
d_gene: NA
abundance: NA

CDR3aa: CASSPGGGYGNTIYF
CDR3nt: TGTGCCAGCAGTCCAGGGGGCGGGTATGGAAACACCATATATTTT
j_gene: TRBJ1-3
v_gene: TRBV5-6
d_gene: TRBD1
abundance: once

CDR3aa: CASSVERGRTGVSGANVLTF
CDR3nt: TGTGCCAGCAGCGTAGAGCGGGGGCGGACGGGCGTCTCTGGGGCCAACGTCCTGACTTTC
j_gene: TRBJ2-6
v_gene: TRBV9
d_gene: TRBD2
abundance: NA

CDR3aa: CASSFTERRVDGYTF
CDR3nt: TGTGCCAGCAGCTTTACTGAGCGTAGGGTAGATGGCTACACCTTC
j_gene: TRBJ1-2
v_gene: TRBV5-4
d_gene: NA
abundance: NA

CDR3aa: CATSSSANSYEQYF
CDR3nt: TGTGCCACCAGCAGCTCAGCTAACTCCTACGAGCAGTACTTC
j_gene: TRBJ2-7
v_gene: TRBV15
d_gene: NA
abundance: NA

CDR3aa: CASSSQGSNQPQHF
CDR3nt: TGTGCCAGCAGCTCCCAGGGTAGCAATCAGCCCCAGCATTTT
j_gene: TRBJ1-5
v_gene: TRBV7-6
d_gene: NA
abundance: NA

CDR3aa: CASVTAANTIYF
CDR3nt: TGTGCCAGCGTTACCGCGGCGAACACCATATATTTT
j_gene: TRBJ1-3
v_gene: TRBV6-6
d_gene: NA
abundance: NA

CDR3aa: CASSIGNFETQYF
CDR3nt: TGTGCCAGCAGCATAGGGAATTTCGAGACCCAGTACTTC
j_gene: TRBJ2-5
v_gene: TRBV7-3
d_gene: NA
abundance: few

CDR3aa: CASSLIVSPLHF
CDR3nt: TGTGCCAGCAGCTTGATCGTTTCACCCCTCCACTTT
j_gene: TRBJ1-6
v_gene: TRBV7-2
d_gene: NA
abundance: NA

CDR3aa: CASSGWTAAGGYTF
CDR3nt: TGCGCCAGCAGTGGATGGACGGCCGCGGGAGGCTACACCTTC
j_gene: TRBJ1-2
v_gene: TRBV5-1
d_gene: NA
abundance: NA

CDR3aa: CASSYSNAGMNTEAFF
CDR3nt: TGTGCCAGCAGTTACTCAAACGCGGGGATGAACACTGAAGCTTTCTTT
j_gene: TRBJ1-1
v_gene: TRBV6-6
d_gene: NA
abundance: NA

CDR3aa: CASWDRGPTREQYF
CDR3nt: TGTGCCAGTTGGGACAGGGGGCCGACCCGCGAGCAGTACTTC
j_gene: TRBJ2-7
v_gene: TRBV27
d_gene: TRBD1
abundance: NA

CDR3aa: CASSFRGIDTQYF
CDR3nt: TGTGCCAGCAGTTTTAGAGGGATAGATACGCAGTATTTT
j_gene: TRBJ2-3
v_gene: TRBV27
d_gene: NA
abundance: NA

CDR3aa: CASSERTWAEKLFF
CDR3nt: TGTGCCAGCAGCGAACGAACATGGGCCGAAAAACTGTTTTTT
j_gene: TRBJ1-4
v_gene: TRBV7-2
d_gene: NA
abundance: NA

CDR3aa: CASSPLAGKDEQYF
CDR3nt: TGTGCCAGCAGCCCGTTGGCAGGAAAGGACGAGCAGTACTTC
j_gene: TRBJ2-7
v_gene: TRBV7-8
d_gene: NA
abundance: NA

CDR3aa: CAWGKEGGPPAQYF
CDR3nt: TGTGCCTGGGGAAAAGAAGGGGGGCCCCCGGCCCAGTACTTC
j_gene: TRBJ2-5
v_gene: TRBV30
d_gene: NA
abundance: once

CDR3aa: CATQGGASTDTQYF
CDR3nt: TGTGCCACACAGGGCGGAGCTAGCACAGATACGCAGTATTTT
j_gene: TRBJ2-3
v_gene: TRBV10-3
d_gene: NA
abundance: NA

CDR3aa: CASSPEHAQPQHF
CDR3nt: TGTGCCAGCAGCCCCGAACACGCTCAGCCCCAGCATTTT
j_gene: TRBJ1-5
v_gene: TRBV6-4
d_gene: NA
abundance: NA

CDR3aa: CASSLQGNSGDTIYF
CDR3nt: TGCGCCAGCAGCTTACAGGGTAACTCGGGTGACACCATATATTTT
j_gene: TRBJ1-3
v_gene: TRBV4-1
d_gene: NA
abundance: NA

CDR3aa: CASSLQGIYTDTQYF
CDR3nt: TGTGCCAGCAGTTTACAGGGGATATACACAGATACGCAGTATTTT
j_gene: TRBJ2-3
v_gene: TRBV28
d_gene: NA
abundance: large

CDR3aa: CASSFKGQAYEQYF
CDR3nt: TGTGCCAGCAGCTTCAAAGGACAGGCCTACGAGCAGTACTTC
j_gene: TRBJ2-7
v_gene: TRBV7-8
d_gene: TRBD1
abundance: NA

CDR3aa: CAISRGLGRDTEAFF
CDR3nt: TGTGCCATCAGTAGGGGATTGGGGCGGGACACTGAAGCTTTCTTT
j_gene: TRBJ1-1
v_gene: TRBV10-3
d_gene: NA
abundance: NA

CDR3aa: CASSPDSASGIYNEQFF
CDR3nt: TGTGCCAGCAGCCCGGATTCGGCTAGCGGGATCTACAATGAGCAGTTCTTC
j_gene: TRBJ2-1
v_gene: TRBV7-2
d_gene: TRBD2
abundance: few

CDR3aa: CASSYLAGNTEAFF
CDR3nt: TGCGCCAGCAGCTATTTAGCAGGCAACACTGAAGCTTTCTTT
j_gene: TRBJ1-1
v_gene: TRBV5-1
d_gene: NA
abundance: NA

CDR3aa: CASSFGWGQGAVVGMNTEAFF
CDR3nt: TGCGCCAGCAGTTTCGGGTGGGGACAGGGGGCCGTAGTGGGAATGAACACTGAAGCTTTCTTT
j_gene: TRBJ1-1
v_gene: TRBV5-1
d_gene: TRBD1
abundance: NA

CDR3aa: CASSRTGLGTDTQYF
CDR3nt: TGTGCCAGCTCAAGGACAGGCCTGGGCACAGATACGCAGTATTTT
j_gene: TRBJ2-3
v_gene: TRBV18
d_gene: TRBD1
abundance: NA

CDR3aa: CAWSETGGSGETQYF
CDR3nt: TGTGCCTGGAGTGAGACGGGGGGGTCCGGGGAGACCCAGTACTTC
j_gene: TRBJ2-5
v_gene: TRBV30
d_gene: TRBD2
abundance: NA

CDR3aa: CASSSGGANYGYTF
CDR3nt: TGTGCCAGCAGCTCAGGGGGGGCTAACTATGGCTACACCTTC
j_gene: TRBJ1-2
v_gene: TRBV5-4
d_gene: TRBD1
abundance: NA

CDR3aa: CASSGSGGRNEQFF
CDR3nt: TGTGCCAGTAGTGGTAGCGGGGGACGTAATGAGCAGTTCTTC
j_gene: TRBJ2-1
v_gene: TRBV19
d_gene: TRBD2
abundance: NA

CDR3aa: CASSMGGPGSFAFF
CDR3nt: TGTGCCAGTAGTATGGGTGGGCCAGGGAGTTTTGCTTTCTTT
j_gene: TRBJ1-1
v_gene: TRBV19
d_gene: NA
abundance: NA

CDR3aa: CASSPAGTGHQPQHF
CDR3nt: TGTGCCAGCAGTCCGGCTGGGACAGGGCATCAGCCCCAGCATTTT
j_gene: TRBJ1-5
v_gene: TRBV27
d_gene: TRBD1
abundance: NA

CDR3aa: CASSTGQNEKLFF
CDR3nt: TGTGCCAGCTCGACAGGGCAAAATGAAAAACTGTTTTTT
j_gene: TRBJ1-4
v_gene: TRBV18
d_gene: TRBD1
abundance: NA

CDR3aa: CASSPTGVTKLFF
CDR3nt: TGTGCCAGCAGTCCTACAGGGGTGACCAAACTGTTTTTT
j_gene: TRBJ1-4
v_gene: TRBV28
d_gene: TRBD1
abundance: NA

CDR3aa: CASRPWLRSTDTQYF
CDR3nt: TGTGCCAGCAGGCCCTGGCTGCGGAGCACAGATACGCAGTATTTT
j_gene: TRBJ2-3
v_gene: TRBV6-1
d_gene: NA
abundance: NA

CDR3aa: CASVAGGSYNEQFF
CDR3nt: TGTGCCAGCGTAGCGGGAGGCTCCTACAATGAGCAGTTCTTC
j_gene: TRBJ2-1
v_gene: TRBV6-5
d_gene: TRBD2
abundance: NA

CDR3aa: CASTKLTHDRVHQPQHF
CDR3nt: TGTGCCAGCACCAAACTAACTCACGACAGGGTCCATCAGCCCCAGCATTTT
j_gene: TRBJ1-5
v_gene: TRBV27
d_gene: TRBD1
abundance: NA

CDR3aa: CASSSGGVQYF
CDR3nt: TGTGCCAGCAGCTCAGGAGGCGTGCAGTACTTC
j_gene: TRBJ2-7
v_gene: TRBV7-2
d_gene: NA
abundance: NA

CDR3aa: CASSRGTENTEAFF
CDR3nt: TGTGCCAGCAGCCGCGGGACCGAGAACACTGAAGCTTTCTTT
j_gene: TRBJ1-1
v_gene: TRBV7-6
d_gene: NA
abundance: NA

CDR3aa: CASSGGQGWAGELFF
CDR3nt: TGTGCCAGCAGTGGGGGACAGGGGTGGGCCGGGGAGCTGTTTTTT
j_gene: TRBJ2-2
v_gene: TRBV6-1
d_gene: TRBD1
abundance: NA

CDR3aa: CASSLNNDYNEQFF
CDR3nt: TGTGCCAGCAGCTTAAATAATGACTACAATGAGCAGTTCTTC
j_gene: TRBJ2-1
v_gene: TRBV5-6
d_gene: NA
abundance: NA

CDR3aa: CASRRDRHEQYF
CDR3nt: TGTGCCAGCAGAAGGGACAGGCACGAGCAGTACTTC
j_gene: TRBJ2-7
v_gene: TRBV6-6
d_gene: TRBD1
abundance: NA

CDR3aa: CATSRRGQGERVSSGNTIYF
CDR3nt: TGTGCCACCAGCAGACGAGGGCAGGGGGAAAGGGTGAGCTCTGGAAACACCATATATTTT
j_gene: TRBJ1-3
v_gene: TRBV15
d_gene: TRBD1
abundance: once

CDR3aa: CASSASGTPGDTQYF
CDR3nt: TGTGCCAGCAGCGCATCCGGGACCCCTGGGGATACGCAGTATTTT
j_gene: TRBJ2-3
v_gene: TRBV7-9
d_gene: NA
abundance: NA

CDR3aa: CASSLKAGTSYEQYF
CDR3nt: TGCGCCAGCAGCTTGAAGGCAGGTACCTCCTACGAGCAGTACTTC
j_gene: TRBJ2-7
v_gene: TRBV5-1
d_gene: NA
abundance: NA

CDR3aa: CASSDTVINQPQHF
CDR3nt: TGTGCCAGCAGTGACACCGTAATCAATCAGCCCCAGCATTTT
j_gene: TRBJ1-5
v_gene: TRBV6-1
d_gene: NA
abundance: NA